This passage covers 3 T cell receptor beta chains from one sample sequenced in a study of shared clonotypes between healthy human individuals (dated by TCRdb to the early 2020s). Libraries came from the immunoSEQ multiplex PCR assay. Here the immuneACCESS table is served through TCRdb, limited to in-frame sequences with V and J called. Missing clones are a known gap in these copies; in checked studies unresolved V genes cover under half, and the rest lacks a known reason. The sample data list under 1,100,000 clones, and 70% to 80% of these were observed just once. The ten top clones hold 1.5% of the sample. The sequenced material came from memory CD4+ T cells sorted from blood. According to the study, the label for this sample's cell subset or site signals: CD45RA-negative fraction. Receptors originate from a young man in good health.

This chain links TRBV7-8 with TRBJ1-6, with D possibly being TRBD1 (6 bases). V was trimmed by 7 bases and J by 7 bases, leaving 17 bases between them. Germline values: CDR1 SGHVS, CDR2 FQNEAQ. This CDR3 is built from 15 residues. The CDR3 region has the DNA TGTGCCAGCAACTCACAGGGACCAGGGAATTCACCCCTCCACTTT. This encodes CASNSQGPGNSPLHF.

This chain connects TRBV5-1 to TRBJ2-7; 8 nucleotides agree with TRBD1. V lost 3 bases to trimming and J lost 4 bases; unmatched junction nucleotides: 6. The germline gives CDR1 SGHRS, CDR2 YFSETQ. This CDR3 is 14 amino acids long. CDR3 bases: TGCGCCAGCAGCTCCAGGACAGGGAGGTACGAGCAGTACTTC. Protein: CASSSRTGRYEQYF. The complete variable domain, with remaining parts taken from reference TRBV5-1 and TRBJ2-7, reads KAGVTQTPRYLIKTRGQQVTLSCSPISGHRSVSWYQQTPGQGLQFLFEYFSETQRNKGNFPGRFSGRQFSNSRSEMNVSTLELGDSALYLCASSSRTGRYEQYFGPGTRLTVT.

CDR3 residues: CAWRPVGGNTIYF. The CDR3 coding sequence is TGTGCCTGGAGGCCTGTGGGGGGAAACACCATATATTTT. The V gene is TRBV30, the J gene TRBJ1-3, with D uncertain. The germline V gene encodes CDR1 GTSNPN and CDR2 SVGIG (reference sequence). The CDR3 is made up of 13 amino acids. V lost 3 bases, J lost 4 bases, and 10 bases lay in between.